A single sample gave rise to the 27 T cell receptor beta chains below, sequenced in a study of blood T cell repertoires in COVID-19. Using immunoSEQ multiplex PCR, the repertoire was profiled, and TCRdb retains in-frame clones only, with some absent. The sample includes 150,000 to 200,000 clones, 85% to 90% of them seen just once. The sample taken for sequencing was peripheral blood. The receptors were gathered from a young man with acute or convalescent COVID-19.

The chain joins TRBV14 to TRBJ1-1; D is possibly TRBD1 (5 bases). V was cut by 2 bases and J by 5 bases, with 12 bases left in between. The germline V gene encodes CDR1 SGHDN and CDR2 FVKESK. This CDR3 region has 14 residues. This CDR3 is CASSQTGRGTEAFF. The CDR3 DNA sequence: TGTGCCAGCAGCCAAACGGGACGGGGGACTGAAGCTTTCTTT.

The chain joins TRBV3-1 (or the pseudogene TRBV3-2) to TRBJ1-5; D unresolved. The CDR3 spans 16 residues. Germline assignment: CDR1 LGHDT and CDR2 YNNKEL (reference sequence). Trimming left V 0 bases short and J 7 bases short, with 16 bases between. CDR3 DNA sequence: TGTGCCAGCAGCCAAGACCTGGCGGGGAACGGGCAGCCCCAGCATTTT. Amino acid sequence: CASSQDLAGNGQPQHF.

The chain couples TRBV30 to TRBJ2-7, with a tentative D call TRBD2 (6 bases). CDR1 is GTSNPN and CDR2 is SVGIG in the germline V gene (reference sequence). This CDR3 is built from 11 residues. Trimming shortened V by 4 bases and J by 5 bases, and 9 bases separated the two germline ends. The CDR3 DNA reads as TGTGCCTGGAATAGGGAGGACGAGCAGTACTTC. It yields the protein CAWNREDEQYF.

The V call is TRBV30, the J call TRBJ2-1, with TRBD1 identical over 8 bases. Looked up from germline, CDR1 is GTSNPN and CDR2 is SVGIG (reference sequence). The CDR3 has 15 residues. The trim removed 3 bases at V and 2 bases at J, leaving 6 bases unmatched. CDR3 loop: CAWRRRDRPYNEQFF. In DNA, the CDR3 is TGTGCCTGGAGGAGGCGGGACAGGCCCTACAATGAGCAGTTCTTC.

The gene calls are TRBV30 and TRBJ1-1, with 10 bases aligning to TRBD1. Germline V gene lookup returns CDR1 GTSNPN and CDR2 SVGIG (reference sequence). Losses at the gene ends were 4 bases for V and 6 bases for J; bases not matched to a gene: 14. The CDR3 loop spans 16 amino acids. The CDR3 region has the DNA TGTGCCTGGAACACAAAAAGACAGGGGGCGCATCCTGAAGCTTTCTTT. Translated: CAWNTKRQGAHPEAFF.

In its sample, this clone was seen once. The CDR3 nucleotides read TGTGCCAAAAGGACGCGGGGGGACACTGAAGCTTTCTTT. Protein sequence: CAKRTRGDTEAFF. J is TRBJ1-1 and V is TRBV19; possible D gene TRBD1, 5 bases. CDR1 and CDR2 from the germline V gene are LNHDA and SQIVND (reference sequence). This CDR3 has 13 amino acids. V lost 10 bases and J 3 bases, leaving 15 bases between the germline ends.

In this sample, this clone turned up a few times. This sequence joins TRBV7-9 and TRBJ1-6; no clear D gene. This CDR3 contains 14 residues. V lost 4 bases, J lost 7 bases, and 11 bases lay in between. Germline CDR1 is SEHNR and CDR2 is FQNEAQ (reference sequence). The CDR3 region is CASSSGVSNSPLHF. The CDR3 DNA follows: TGTGCCAGCAGCTCTGGAGTGAGCAATTCACCCCTCCACTTT.

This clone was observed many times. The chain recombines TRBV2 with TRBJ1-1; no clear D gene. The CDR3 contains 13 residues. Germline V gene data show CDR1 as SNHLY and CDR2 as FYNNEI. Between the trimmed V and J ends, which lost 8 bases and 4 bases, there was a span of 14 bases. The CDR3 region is CASLPTGVTEAFF. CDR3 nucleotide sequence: TGTGCCAGCCTTCCGACGGGAGTCACTGAAGCTTTCTTT.

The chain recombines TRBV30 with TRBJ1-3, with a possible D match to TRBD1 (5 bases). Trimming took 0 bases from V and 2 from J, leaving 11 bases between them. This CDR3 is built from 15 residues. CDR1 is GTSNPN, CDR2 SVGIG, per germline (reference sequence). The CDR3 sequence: CAWSVAGLAGNTIYF. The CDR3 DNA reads TGTGCCTGGAGTGTCGCAGGGCTTGCTGGAAACACCATATATTTT.

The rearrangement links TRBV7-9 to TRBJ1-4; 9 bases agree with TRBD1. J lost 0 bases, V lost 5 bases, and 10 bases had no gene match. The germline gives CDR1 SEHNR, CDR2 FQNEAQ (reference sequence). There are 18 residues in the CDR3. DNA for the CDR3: TGTGCCAGCAGCCCCCCGGGACAGGGATTCACAACTAATGAAAAACTGTTTTTT. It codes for CASSPPGQGFTTNEKLFF.

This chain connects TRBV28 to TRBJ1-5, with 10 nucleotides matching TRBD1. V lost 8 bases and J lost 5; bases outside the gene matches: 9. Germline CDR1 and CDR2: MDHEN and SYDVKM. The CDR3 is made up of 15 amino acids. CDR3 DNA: TGTGCCAGCCAGGGCGGGACAGGGGATTATCAGCCCCAGCATTTT. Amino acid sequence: CASQGGTGDYQPQHF.

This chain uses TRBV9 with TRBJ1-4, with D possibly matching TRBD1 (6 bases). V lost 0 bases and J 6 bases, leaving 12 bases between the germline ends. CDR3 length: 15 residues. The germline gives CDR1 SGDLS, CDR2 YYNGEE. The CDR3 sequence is CASSVGGNRDEKLFF. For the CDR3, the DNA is TGTGCCAGCAGCGTAGGGGGGAACAGGGATGAAAAACTGTTTTTT.

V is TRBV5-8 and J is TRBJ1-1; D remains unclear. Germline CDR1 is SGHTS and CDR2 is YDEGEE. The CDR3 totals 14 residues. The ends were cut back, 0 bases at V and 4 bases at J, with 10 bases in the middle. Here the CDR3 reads CASSLDVGATEAFF. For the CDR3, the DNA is TGTGCCAGCAGCTTGGACGTTGGAGCCACTGAAGCTTTCTTT. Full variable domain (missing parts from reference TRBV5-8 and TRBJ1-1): EAGVTQSPTHLIKTRGQQATLRCSPISGHTSVYWYQQALGLGLQFLLWYDEGEERNRGNFPPRFSGRQFPNYSSELNVNALELEDSALYLCASSLDVGATEAFFGQGTRLTVV.

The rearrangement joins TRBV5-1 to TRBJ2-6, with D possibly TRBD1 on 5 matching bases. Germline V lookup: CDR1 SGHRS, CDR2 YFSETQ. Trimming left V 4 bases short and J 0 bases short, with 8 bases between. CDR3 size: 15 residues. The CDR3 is CASSADISGANVLTF. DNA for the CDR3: TGCGCCAGCAGCGCGGACATCTCTGGGGCCAACGTCCTGACTTTC.

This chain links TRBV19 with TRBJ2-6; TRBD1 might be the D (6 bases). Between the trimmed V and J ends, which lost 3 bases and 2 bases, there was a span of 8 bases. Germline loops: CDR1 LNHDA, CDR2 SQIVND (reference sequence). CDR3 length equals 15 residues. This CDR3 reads CASSIQGPGANVLTF. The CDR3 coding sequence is TGTGCCAGTAGTATTCAGGGGCCTGGGGCCAACGTCCTGACTTTC.

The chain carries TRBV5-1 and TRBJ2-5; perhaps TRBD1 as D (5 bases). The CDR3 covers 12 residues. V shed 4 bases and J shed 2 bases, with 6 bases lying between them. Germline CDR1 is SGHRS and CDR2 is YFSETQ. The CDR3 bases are TGCGCCAGCAGCCAGGGTCAAGAGACCCAGTACTTC. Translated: CASSQGQETQYF.

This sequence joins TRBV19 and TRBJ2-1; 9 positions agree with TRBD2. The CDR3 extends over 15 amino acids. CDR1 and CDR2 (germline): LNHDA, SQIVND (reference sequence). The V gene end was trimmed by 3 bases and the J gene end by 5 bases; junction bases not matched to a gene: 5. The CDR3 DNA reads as TGTGCCAGTAGTATTGCGGGGGGGGCCCACAATGAGCAGTTCTTC. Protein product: CASSIAGGAHNEQFF. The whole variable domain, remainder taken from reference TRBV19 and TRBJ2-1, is DGGITQSPKYLFRKEGQNVTLSCEQNLNHDAMYWYRQDPGQGLRLIYYSQIVNDFQKGDIAEGYSVSREKKESFPLTVTSAQKNPTAFYLCASSIAGGAHNEQFFGPGTRLTVL.

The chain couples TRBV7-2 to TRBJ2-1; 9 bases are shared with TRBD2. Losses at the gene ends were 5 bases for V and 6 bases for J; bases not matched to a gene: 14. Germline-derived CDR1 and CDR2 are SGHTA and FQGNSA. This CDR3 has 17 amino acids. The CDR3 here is CASSPLGRGGGANEQFF. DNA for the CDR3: TGTGCCAGCAGCCCGCTGGGAAGAGGCGGGGGGGCCAATGAGCAGTTCTTC.

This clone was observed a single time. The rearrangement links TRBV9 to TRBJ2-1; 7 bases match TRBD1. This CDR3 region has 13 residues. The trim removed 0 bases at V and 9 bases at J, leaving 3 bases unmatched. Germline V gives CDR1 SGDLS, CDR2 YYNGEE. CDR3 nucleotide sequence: TGTGCCAGCAGCGTAGAGGGGGCCGGTGAGCAGTTCTTC. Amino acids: CASSVEGAGEQFF.

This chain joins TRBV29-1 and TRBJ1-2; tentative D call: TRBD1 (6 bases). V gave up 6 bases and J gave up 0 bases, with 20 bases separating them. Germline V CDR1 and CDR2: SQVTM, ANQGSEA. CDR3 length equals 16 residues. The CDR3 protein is CSVTGTQLGANYGYTF. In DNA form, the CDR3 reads TGCAGCGTCACCGGGACACAATTGGGAGCTAACTATGGCTACACCTTC.

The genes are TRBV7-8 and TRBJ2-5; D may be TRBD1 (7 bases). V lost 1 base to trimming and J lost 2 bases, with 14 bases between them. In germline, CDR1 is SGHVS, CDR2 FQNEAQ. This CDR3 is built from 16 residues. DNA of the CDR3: TGTGCCAGCAGCTTAGAGTCAGGGGGAGGTCAAGAGACCCAGTACTTC. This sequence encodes CASSLESGGGQETQYF.

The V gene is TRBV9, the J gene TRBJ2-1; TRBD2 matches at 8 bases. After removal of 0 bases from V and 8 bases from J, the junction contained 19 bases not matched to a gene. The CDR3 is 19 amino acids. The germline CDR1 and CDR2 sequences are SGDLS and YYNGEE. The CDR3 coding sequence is TGTGCCAGCAGCGTAGCTACGGGACTAGGGGCAGGGAGGGAGGATGAGCAGTTCTTC. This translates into CASSVATGLGAGREDEQFF.

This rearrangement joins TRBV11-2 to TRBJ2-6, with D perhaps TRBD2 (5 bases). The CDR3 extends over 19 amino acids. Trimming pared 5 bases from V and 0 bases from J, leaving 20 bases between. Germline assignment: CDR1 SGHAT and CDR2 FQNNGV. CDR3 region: CASSLRSGSMSSGANVLTF. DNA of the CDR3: TGTGCCAGCAGCCTCCGTTCGGGATCGATGAGCTCTGGGGCCAACGTCCTGACTTTC.

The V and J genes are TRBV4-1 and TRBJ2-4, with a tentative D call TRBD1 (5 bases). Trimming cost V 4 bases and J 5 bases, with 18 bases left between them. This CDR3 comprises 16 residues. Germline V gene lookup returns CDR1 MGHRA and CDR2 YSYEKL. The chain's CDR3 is CASSRESTRAQNIQYF. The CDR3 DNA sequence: TGCGCCAGCAGCCGAGAGAGCACCAGGGCGCAAAACATTCAGTACTTC.

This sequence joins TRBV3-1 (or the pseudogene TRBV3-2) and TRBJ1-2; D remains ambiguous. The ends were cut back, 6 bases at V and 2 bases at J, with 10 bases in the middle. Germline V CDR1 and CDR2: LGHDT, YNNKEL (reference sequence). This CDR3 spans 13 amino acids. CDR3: CASSPPGNYGYTF. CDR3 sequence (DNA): TGTGCCAGCAGTCCCCCCGGGAACTATGGCTACACCTTC.

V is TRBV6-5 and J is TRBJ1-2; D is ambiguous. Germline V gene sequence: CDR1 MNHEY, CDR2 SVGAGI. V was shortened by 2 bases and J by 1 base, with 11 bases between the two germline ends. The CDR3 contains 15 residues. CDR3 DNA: TGTGCCAGCAGTTACGAGGGCGCGGGTAACTATGGCTACACCTTC. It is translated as CASSYEGAGNYGYTF.

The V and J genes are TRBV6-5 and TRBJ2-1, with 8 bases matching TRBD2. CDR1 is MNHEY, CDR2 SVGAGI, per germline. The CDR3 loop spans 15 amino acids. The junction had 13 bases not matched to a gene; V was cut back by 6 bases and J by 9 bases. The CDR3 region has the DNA TGTGCCAGCAGGGGGATAGCGGGGAGGCAGGGTGAGCAGTTCTTC. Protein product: CASRGIAGRQGEQFF.